This T cell receptor beta chain came from a study of T cell responses to AZD1222 COVID-19 vaccine. Study-wide context: Doses given second, at about 4 or about 12 weeks, were pooled. Study-level points and caveats: Mapped onto spike, vaccine-associated CD4 TCRs spanned it and were dominant at 160-218 and 743-854. No repertoire was sampled before or during the peak T cell response, only after it. Increased Spike-specific TCR breadth and depth were observed after two AZD1222 doses.

Sequencing used immunoSEQ multiplex PCR; TCRdb keeps in-frame clones, though not all of them. The sample includes more than 110,000 clones, more than 85% of them seen just once. Note on this clone: The antigen remains unidentified.

The CDR3 is 17 residues long. Trimming removed 3 bases from V and 2 bases from J; junction bases left unmatched: 9. The germline gives CDR1 KGHSH, CDR2 LQKENI. The chain carries TRBV18 and TRBJ1-2, with 10 bases that match TRBD1. This specimen was peripheral blood, taken on day 0 of AZD1222 vaccination. This receptor was obtained from an adult in good health. CDR3 sequence (DNA): TGTGCCAGCTCACCCACGATAGGGACAGGGGTAAACTATGGCTACACCTTC. Translation gives CASSPTIGTGVNYGYTF.